This entry lists 30 T cell receptor beta chains sequenced from one sample in a study of technical replicates of blood from a few donors. Sequenced by immunoSEQ multiplex PCR; TCRdb stores in-frame clones only, minus some. The sample lists around 72,000 clones; approximately 89% were seen once. Sample: PBMCs. These receptors all stem from a human donor in good health. Some clones in this sample may be carry-over from other donors' samples.

The chain has TRBV7-6 and TRBJ2-5; D gene unclear. V was trimmed by 0 bases and J by 2 bases, leaving 7 bases between them. The CDR3 extends over 14 amino acids. The germline V gene encodes CDR1 SGHVS and CDR2 FNYEAQ. This CDR3 reads CASSLALQQETQYF. The CDR3 nucleotides read TGTGCCAGCAGCTTAGCCCTCCAGCAAGAGACCCAGTACTTC.

The sample holds one count of this clone. The rearrangement uses TRBV6-5 and TRBJ1-2; 7 bases agree with TRBD1. Trimming took 7 bases from V and 5 from J; bases not matched to a gene: 13. Germline-derived CDR1 and CDR2 are MNHEY and SVGAGI. CDR3 length equals 15 residues. The CDR3 is CASNSKSGTVYGYTF. The DNA of the CDR3 is TGTGCCAGCAATTCTAAATCCGGGACAGTGTATGGCTACACCTTC.

This clone appeared a single time. The chain carries TRBV25-1 and TRBJ2-5; 9 bases fit TRBD2. V shed 2 bases, J shed 5 bases, and the junction held 9 bases outside the gene matches. The CDR3 contains 16 residues. The germline V gene has CDR1 MGHDK and CDR2 SYGVNS. DNA for the CDR3: TGTGCCAGCAGTGAAGGAGGCGGGAGGGCCGGGGAGACCCAGTACTTC. This encodes CASSEGGGRAGETQYF.

V is TRBV5-1 and J is TRBJ2-7, with TRBD1 as a possible D gene (5 bases). Germline CDR1 is SGHRS and CDR2 is YFSETQ. Between the trimmed V and J ends, which lost 3 bases and 4 bases, there was a span of 14 bases. The CDR3 is made up of 14 amino acids. The CDR3 DNA follows: TGCGCCAGCAGCTCTTCGACAGAACATTACGAGCAGTACTTC. Its translation: CASSSSTEHYEQYF.

The J gene is TRBJ2-7, the V gene TRBV15, with D perhaps TRBD2 (6 bases). Germline-derived CDR1 and CDR2 are LNHNV and YYDKDF (reference sequence). The V gene lost 0 bases and the J gene lost 6 bases, with 15 bases spanning the gap. This CDR3 has 15 amino acids. CDR3 in DNA: TGTGCCACCAGCAGAGATCGAACGGAGGGGCCCGAGCAGTACTTC. Amino acids: CATSRDRTEGPEQYF.

By share of the sample, this clone is medium-sized (0.01 to 0.1%). At one end, the junction sequence differs from germline, possibly due to a read error. This same CDR3 is encoded by further DNA sequences in the sample. This chain uses TRBV5-1 with TRBJ1-6; tentative D call: TRBD1 (5 bases). CDR1 SGHRS and CDR2 YFSETQ come from the germline V gene. The CDR3 runs to 14 residues. CDR3 residues: CASSLAGGYSPLHF. As DNA, the CDR3 is TGCGCCAGCAGTTTGGCCGGGGGTTATTCACCCCTCCACTTT. The full variable domain, with the rest looked up from reference TRBV5-1 and TRBJ1-6, is KAGVTQTPRYLIKTRGQQVTLSCSPISGHRSVSWYQQTPGQGLQFLFEYFSETQRNKGNFPGRFSGRQFSNSRSEMNVSTLELGDSALYLCASSLAGGYSPLHFGNGTRLTVT.

Details on this clone: Other DNA sequences of this sample code for an identical CDR3. CDR3 sequence (DNA): TGTGCCAGCAGTTACTCCCCGGGGGCGAACACCGGGGAGCTGTTTTTT. It codes for CASSYSPGANTGELFF. This chain joins TRBV6-5 and TRBJ2-2; a possible D gene is TRBD2 (6 bases). Germline V gene lookup returns CDR1 MNHEY and CDR2 SVGAGI. The CDR3 is made up of 16 amino acids. V was clipped by 0 bases and J by 0 bases, with 8 bases between them.

The rearrangement uses TRBV7-3 and TRBJ2-1, with 9 bases fitting TRBD2. With V trimmed by 3 bases and J by 1 base, 1 base remained unmatched. The CDR3 contains 15 residues. The germline CDR1 and CDR2 sequences are SGHTA and FQGTGA. CDR3 coding DNA: TGTGCCAGCAGCTTCCTAGCGGGGTCCTACAATGAGCAGTTCTTC. Translating gives CASSFLAGSYNEQFF.

This rearrangement joins TRBV7-2 to TRBJ2-7, with 7 positions matching TRBD1. The germline V gene has CDR1 SGHTA and CDR2 FQGNSA. After removal of 6 bases from V and 1 base from J, the junction contained 6 bases not matched to a gene. The length of the CDR3 is 14 residues. CDR3: CASRRQGSSYEQYF. The CDR3 region has the DNA TGTGCCAGCAGGAGACAGGGATCGTCCTACGAGCAGTACTTC.

V gene TRBV7-9 combines with J gene TRBJ2-1, with TRBD2 matching 8 bases. Per germline, CDR1 SEHNR and CDR2 FQNEAQ (reference sequence). V shed 0 bases and J 4 bases; nucleotides not matched to a gene: 11. The CDR3 has 18 amino acids. DNA for the CDR3: TGTGCCAGCAGCTTAGCGGAAGACGGGAGGGAGTGGTACAATGAGCAGTTCTTC. It specifies CASSLAEDGREWYNEQFF.

The rearrangement uses TRBV30 and TRBJ2-1; 7 bases map to TRBD2. Germline trimming cut 1 base from V and 15 bases from J; bases unmatched to any gene: 12. The germline V gene has CDR1 GTSNPN and CDR2 SVGIG (reference sequence). The CDR3 has 13 residues. CDR3 in amino acids: CAWSADYGTKLFF. The CDR3 DNA sequence: TGTGCCTGGAGTGCGGACTACGGGACTAAATTGTTCTTC.

The chain couples TRBV6-1 to TRBJ2-7; 8 bases line up with TRBD2. Germline CDR1 is MNHNS and CDR2 is SASEGT. Trimming removed 2 bases from V and 1 base from J; junction bases left unmatched: 7. This CDR3 comprises 16 residues. The CDR3 DNA follows: TGTGCCAGCAGTGAAATAATGTCTAGCGGGTCCTACGAGCAGTACTTC. It encodes CASSEIMSSGSYEQYF.

The chain carries TRBV29-1 and TRBJ2-5, with a tentative D call TRBD2 (5 bases). CDR3 length equals 14 residues. Germline CDR1 SQVTM, CDR2 ANQGSEA. Trimming left V 7 bases short and J 7 bases short, with 22 bases between. CDR3 amino acids: CSALLLGTSGTQYF. In DNA, the CDR3 is TGCAGCGCCCTACTTCTCGGAACTAGTGGGACCCAGTACTTC.

The chain links TRBV7-9 to TRBJ1-1; 7 bases match TRBD1. This CDR3 has 13 amino acids. The V and J ends lost 5 bases and 6 bases, in that order; junction bases with no gene match: 6. Germline V CDR1 and CDR2: SEHNR, FQNEAQ (reference sequence). The CDR3 reads CASSPGTEAEAFF. Written as DNA, the CDR3 is TGTGCCAGCAGCCCTGGGACAGAAGCTGAAGCTTTCTTT. Full variable domain (remainder filled in from reference TRBV7-9 and TRBJ1-1): DTGVSQNPRHKITKRGQNVTFRCDPISEHNRLYWYRQTLGQGPEFLTYFQNEAQLEKSRLLSDRFSAERPKGSFSTLEIQRTEQGDSAMYLCASSPGTEAEAFFGQGTRLTVV.

The chain is built from TRBV15 and TRBJ2-4, with a possible D match to TRBD1 (6 bases). V was trimmed by 0 bases and J by 2 bases, leaving 8 bases between them. CDR3 length: 15 residues. CDR1 LNHNV and CDR2 YYDKDF come from the germline V gene (reference sequence). The CDR3 nucleotides are TGTGCCACCAGCAGAGAGCAGGGGACCAAAAACATTCAGTACTTC. Translated, it gives CATSREQGTKNIQYF.

The V call is TRBV27, the J call TRBJ1-2; D perhaps matches TRBD1 (5 bases). This CDR3 spans 14 amino acids. The V gene lost 5 bases and the J gene lost 1 base, with 11 bases spanning the gap. Germline CDR1 is MNHEY and CDR2 is SMNVEV (reference sequence). The CDR3 nucleotides are TGTGCCAGCAGTCCCCGGGGGGGTAACTATGGCTACACCTTC. Translation gives CASSPRGGNYGYTF.

The genes are TRBV4-2 and TRBJ2-7; D might be TRBD2 (6 bases). The CDR3 consists of 15 residues. The germline gives CDR1 LGHNA, CDR2 YNFKEQ. The ends were cut back, 3 bases at V and 3 bases at J, with 15 bases in the middle. The CDR3 region is CASSQTRDSYYEQYF. The DNA of the CDR3 is TGTGCCAGCAGCCAGACACGGGACTCTTACTACGAGCAGTACTTC.

The chain carries TRBV7-2 and TRBJ2-7; 9 bases match TRBD2. The ends lost 1 base at V and 2 bases at J; junction bases unmatched: 15. Germline CDR1 is SGHTA and CDR2 is FQGNSA. This CDR3 has 19 amino acids. The CDR3 nucleotides read TGTGCCAGCAGCTTAGATAGGGGAGGGCTAGCGGGGACTACCTACGAGCAGTACTTC. It translates to CASSLDRGGLAGTTYEQYF.

The sample holds one count of this clone. One junction end disagrees with the germline gene, perhaps due to a read error. The rearrangement joins TRBV15 to TRBJ2-3; 7 positions agree with TRBD2. CDR3 size: 12 residues. Germline values: CDR1 LNHNV, CDR2 YYDKDF (reference sequence). The CDR3 is CATSRTQRDPFF. DNA for the CDR3: TGTGCCACCAGCAGAACCCAGCGGGATCCATTTTTT.

The gene calls are TRBV5-1 and TRBJ2-7, with D tentatively TRBD1 (7 bases). Germline V gives CDR1 SGHRS, CDR2 YFSETQ. The CDR3 runs 15 residues. Trimming removed 0 bases at V and 6 bases at J, with 16 bases between. Here the CDR3 DNA reads TGCGCCAGCAGCTTGGCGCCAGGGGGACTGGTCGAGCAGTACTTC. It encodes CASSLAPGGLVEQYF.

The V and J genes are TRBV11-2 and TRBJ1-6; D may be TRBD1 (6 bases). The CDR3 is 14 amino acids. V gave up 2 bases and J gave up 10 bases, with 12 bases separating them. Per the germline V gene, CDR1 is SGHAT and CDR2 is FQNNGV. CDR3 sequence reads: CASSLRQGSSPLHF. The CDR3 nucleotides read TGTGCCAGCAGCTTACGGCAGGGGTCCTCACCCCTCCACTTT. The variable domain in full, completed from reference TRBV11-2 and TRBJ1-6, reads EAGVAQSPRYKIIEKRQSVAFWCNPISGHATLYWYQQILGQGPKLLIQFQNNGVVDDSQLPKDRFSAERLKGVDSTLKIQPAKLEDSAVYLCASSLRQGSSPLHFGNGTRLTVT.

V is TRBV6-5 and J is TRBJ2-1, with TRBD2 identical over 11 bases. The CDR3 length is 16 residues. The germline CDR1 and CDR2 sequences are MNHEY and SVGAGI. The trim removed 4 bases at V and 5 bases at J, leaving 7 bases unmatched. CDR3 sequence reads: CASSSPRLAGNNEQFF. The CDR3 DNA is TGTGCCAGCAGTTCCCCGAGACTAGCGGGGAACAATGAGCAGTTCTTC.

In DNA form, the CDR3 reads TGCGCCAGCAGCCACGACAGTTGGTCCACTGAAGCTTTCTTT. Amino acid sequence: CASSHDSWSTEAFF. The rearrangement joins TRBV4-3 to TRBJ1-1; D might be TRBD1 (5 bases). With 3 bases removed from V and 4 bases from J, the gap between germline ends came to 12 bases. The CDR3 is 14 residues long. Germline V gives CDR1 LGHNA, CDR2 YSLEER.

The gene calls are TRBV6-5 and TRBJ2-3; 10 nucleotides line up with TRBD2. The CDR3 sequence is 15 residues long. Germline V gives CDR1 MNHEY, CDR2 SVGAGI. J lost 8 bases, V lost 6 bases, and 11 bases had no gene match. As DNA, the CDR3 is TGTGCCAGCAGCCCAGGGCTAGCGGGAGTCGGTACGCAGTATTTT. This gives the protein CASSPGLAGVGTQYF.

The rearrangement uses TRBV21-1 and TRBJ2-7; whether TRBD2, the table's D call, matches the DNA was not checked. TRBV21-1 is reported as a pseudogene. The CDR3 runs to 15 residues. CDR3 DNA sequence: TGTGCCAGCAGCAAAGGAAAACTAGCGAGCTACGAGCAGTACTTC. It translates to CASSKGKLASYEQYF.

V usage is TRBV6-4 and J usage is TRBJ2-7, with a possible D match to TRBD2 (6 bases). Trimming pared 4 bases from V and 2 bases from J, leaving 12 bases between. The CDR3 spans 14 residues. Germline V gives CDR1 MRHNA, CDR2 SNTAGT. The CDR3 region is CASSAGLATYEQYF. CDR3 nucleotides: TGTGCCAGCAGTGCGGGACTCGCAACCTACGAGCAGTACTTC.

For the CDR3, the DNA is TGTGCCAGCAGCGCAACGGGGAACACTGAAGCTTTCTTT. It is translated as CASSATGNTEAFF. The chain is built from TRBV11-2 and TRBJ1-1; D unresolved. Germline assignment: CDR1 SGHAT and CDR2 FQNNGV. CDR3 size: 13 residues. Between the trimmed V and J ends, which lost 5 bases and 1 base, there was a span of 8 bases.

This clone was picked up one time. The chain has TRBV5-5 and TRBJ2-7, with 7 bases identical to TRBD2. The CDR3 length is 15 residues. V was clipped by 4 bases and J by 4 bases; unmatched bases: 11. Germline V gene sequence: CDR1 SGHKS, CDR2 YYEKEE (reference sequence). CDR3 protein: CASSPAGILGYEQYF. CDR3 in DNA: TGTGCCAGCAGCCCAGCGGGGATCCTCGGGTACGAGCAGTACTTC.

The rearrangement joins TRBV7-8 to TRBJ2-3, with TRBD1 identical over 8 bases. The V gene end was trimmed by 5 bases and the J gene end by 2 bases; junction bases not matched to a gene: 6. Per germline, CDR1 SGHVS and CDR2 FQNEAQ. The CDR3 runs to 15 residues. Here the CDR3 reads CASSQAGGYTDTQYF. The DNA of the CDR3 is TGTGCCAGCAGCCAAGCAGGGGGCTACACAGATACGCAGTATTTT.

V usage is TRBV5-1 and J usage is TRBJ2-2; D might be TRBD1 (6 bases). Trimming pared 4 bases from V and 6 bases from J, leaving 10 bases between. The germline gives CDR1 SGHRS, CDR2 YFSETQ. CDR3 length: 13 residues. The CDR3 loop reads CASSPEGAGELFF. The DNA for the CDR3 is TGCGCCAGCAGCCCCGAGGGGGCCGGGGAGCTGTTTTTT.